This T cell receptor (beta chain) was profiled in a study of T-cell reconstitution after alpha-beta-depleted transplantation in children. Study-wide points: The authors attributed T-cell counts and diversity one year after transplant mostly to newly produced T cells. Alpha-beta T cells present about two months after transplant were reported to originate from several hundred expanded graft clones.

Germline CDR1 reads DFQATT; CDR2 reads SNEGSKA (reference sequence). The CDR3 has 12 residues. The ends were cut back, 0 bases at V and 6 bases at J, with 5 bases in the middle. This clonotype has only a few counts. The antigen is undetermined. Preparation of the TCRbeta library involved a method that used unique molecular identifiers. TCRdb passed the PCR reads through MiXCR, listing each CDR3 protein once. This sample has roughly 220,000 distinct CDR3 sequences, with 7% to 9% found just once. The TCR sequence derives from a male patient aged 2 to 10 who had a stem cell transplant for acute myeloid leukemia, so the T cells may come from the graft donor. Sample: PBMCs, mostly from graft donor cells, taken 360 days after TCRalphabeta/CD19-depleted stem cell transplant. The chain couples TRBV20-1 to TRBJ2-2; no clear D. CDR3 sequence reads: CSARDGPGELFF. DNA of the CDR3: TGCAGTGCTAGAGATGGCCCCGGGGAGCTGTTTTTT.